This T cell receptor beta chain was recovered during a study of CD8+CD57+ T cells in acquired aplastic anemia. General study points: It was found that twenty-nine CD8+ CDR3 sequences were shared between patients and controls.

The CDR3 runs 12 residues. Per germline, CDR1 SNHLY and CDR2 FYNNEI. Trimming cost V 3 bases and J 5 bases; bases outside gene matches: 1. For CDR3 and TCR beta VDJ profiling, genomic DNA was the template used. MiXCR, applied by TCRdb to the reads, yields one record per CDR3 protein. The sample has 180,000 or so distinct CDR3 sequences; 40% to 50% are singletons. This clonotype was counted ten times or more. The antigen is undetermined. This sequence was found in a human donor in good health. Source material: sorted CD4+, CD8+, or CD8+CD57+ T cells (not recorded which) from PBMCs. V and J are TRBV2 and TRBJ2-7; 7 nucleotides align to TRBD1. CDR3 residues: CASSDRGHEQYF. CDR3 nucleotide sequence: TGTGCCAGCAGTGATAGGGGGCACGAGCAGTACTTC.